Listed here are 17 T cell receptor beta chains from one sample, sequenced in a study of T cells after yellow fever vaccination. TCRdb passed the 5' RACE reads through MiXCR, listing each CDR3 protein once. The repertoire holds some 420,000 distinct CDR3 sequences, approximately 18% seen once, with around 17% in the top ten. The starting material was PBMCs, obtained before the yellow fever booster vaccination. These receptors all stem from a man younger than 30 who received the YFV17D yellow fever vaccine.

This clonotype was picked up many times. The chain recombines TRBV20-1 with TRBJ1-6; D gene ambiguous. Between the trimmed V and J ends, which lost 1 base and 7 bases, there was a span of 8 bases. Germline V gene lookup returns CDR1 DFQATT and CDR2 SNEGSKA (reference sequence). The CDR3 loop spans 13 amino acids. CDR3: CSARVSGNSPLHF. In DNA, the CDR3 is TGCAGTGCTAGAGTCAGTGGGAATTCACCCCTCCACTTT.

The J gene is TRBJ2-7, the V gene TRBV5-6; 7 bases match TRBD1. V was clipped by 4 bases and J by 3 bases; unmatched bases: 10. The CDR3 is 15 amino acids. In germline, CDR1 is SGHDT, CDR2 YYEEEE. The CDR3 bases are TGTGCCAGCAGCATAACGGGACAGCTCGACTACGAGCAGTACGTC. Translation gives CASSITGQLDYEQYV.

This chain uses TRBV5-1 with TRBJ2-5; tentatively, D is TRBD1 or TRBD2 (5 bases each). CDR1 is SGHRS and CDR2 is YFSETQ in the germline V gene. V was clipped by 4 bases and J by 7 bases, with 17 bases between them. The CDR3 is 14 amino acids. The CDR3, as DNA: TGCGCCAGCAGCCCGCGCTTGGGGGTTGGGACCCAGTACTTC. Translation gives CASSPRLGVGTQYF.

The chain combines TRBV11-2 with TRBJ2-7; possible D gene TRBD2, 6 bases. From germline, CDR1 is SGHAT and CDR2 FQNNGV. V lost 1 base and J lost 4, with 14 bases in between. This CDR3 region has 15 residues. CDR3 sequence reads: CASSLGWRGPYEQYF. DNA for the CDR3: TGTGCCAGCAGCTTAGGATGGAGGGGCCCTTACGAGCAGTACTTC.

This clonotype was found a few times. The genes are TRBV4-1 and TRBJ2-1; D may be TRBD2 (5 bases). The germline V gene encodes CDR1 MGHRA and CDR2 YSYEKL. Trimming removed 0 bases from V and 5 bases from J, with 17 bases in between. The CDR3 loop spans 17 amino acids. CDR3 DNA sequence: TGCGCCAGCAGCCAAGATGAGGGCTTGGCGGACGACAATGAGCAGTTCTTC. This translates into CASSQDEGLADDNEQFF.

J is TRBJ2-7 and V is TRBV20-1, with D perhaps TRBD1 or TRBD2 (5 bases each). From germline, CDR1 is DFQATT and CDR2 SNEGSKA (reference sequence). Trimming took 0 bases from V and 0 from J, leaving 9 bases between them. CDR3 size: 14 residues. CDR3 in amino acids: CSARERGVSYEQYF. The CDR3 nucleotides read TGCAGTGCTAGAGAACGAGGGGTCTCCTACGAGCAGTACTTC.

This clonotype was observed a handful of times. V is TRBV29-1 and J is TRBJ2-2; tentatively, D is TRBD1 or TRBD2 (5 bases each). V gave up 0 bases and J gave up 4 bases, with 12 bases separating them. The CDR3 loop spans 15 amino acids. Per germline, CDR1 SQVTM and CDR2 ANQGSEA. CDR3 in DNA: TGCAGCGTTGAAGATTTGAGGGGAAGCACCGGGGAGCTGTTTTTT. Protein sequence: CSVEDLRGSTGELFF.

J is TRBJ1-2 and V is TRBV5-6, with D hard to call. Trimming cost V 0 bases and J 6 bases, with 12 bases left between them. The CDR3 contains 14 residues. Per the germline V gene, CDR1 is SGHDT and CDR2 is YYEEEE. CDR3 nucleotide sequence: TGTGCCAGCAGCTTGGTGGCAGGAGGCGATGGCTACACCTTC. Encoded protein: CASSLVAGGDGYTF.

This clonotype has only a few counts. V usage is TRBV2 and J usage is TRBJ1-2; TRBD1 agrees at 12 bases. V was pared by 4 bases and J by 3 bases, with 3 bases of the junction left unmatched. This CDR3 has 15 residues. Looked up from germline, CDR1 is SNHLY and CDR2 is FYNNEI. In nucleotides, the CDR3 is TGTGCCAGCAGTGCGGGACAGGGGGCGTACTATGGCTACACCTTC. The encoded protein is CASSAGQGAYYGYTF.

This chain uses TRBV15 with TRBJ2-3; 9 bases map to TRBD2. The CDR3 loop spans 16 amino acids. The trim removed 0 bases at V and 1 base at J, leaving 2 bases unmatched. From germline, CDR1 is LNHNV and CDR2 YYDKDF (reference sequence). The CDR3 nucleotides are TGTGCCACCAGCAGAGATCTAGCGGGGCGCACAGATACGCAGTATTTT. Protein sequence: CATSRDLAGRTDTQYF.

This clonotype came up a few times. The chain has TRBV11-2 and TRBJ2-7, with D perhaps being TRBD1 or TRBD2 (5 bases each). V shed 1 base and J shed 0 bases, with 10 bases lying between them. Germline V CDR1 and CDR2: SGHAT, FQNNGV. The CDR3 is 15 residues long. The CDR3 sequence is CASSLGGSGSYEQYV. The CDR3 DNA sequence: TGTGCCAGCAGCTTAGGGGGCAGCGGCTCCTACGAGCAGTACGTC.

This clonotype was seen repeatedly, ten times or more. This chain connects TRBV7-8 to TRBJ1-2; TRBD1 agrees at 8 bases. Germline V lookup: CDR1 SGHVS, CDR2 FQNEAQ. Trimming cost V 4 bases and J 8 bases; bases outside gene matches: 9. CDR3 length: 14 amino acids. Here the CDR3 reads CASSSGQGVDGYTF. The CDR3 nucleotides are TGTGCCAGCAGCTCCGGACAGGGAGTGGACGGCTACACCTTC.

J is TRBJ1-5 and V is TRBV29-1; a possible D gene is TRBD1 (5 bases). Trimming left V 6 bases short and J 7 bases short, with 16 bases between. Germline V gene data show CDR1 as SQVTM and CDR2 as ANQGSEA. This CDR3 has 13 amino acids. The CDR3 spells CSVKAQGDQPQHF. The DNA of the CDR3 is TGCAGCGTGAAGGCTCAGGGCGACCAGCCCCAGCATTTT.

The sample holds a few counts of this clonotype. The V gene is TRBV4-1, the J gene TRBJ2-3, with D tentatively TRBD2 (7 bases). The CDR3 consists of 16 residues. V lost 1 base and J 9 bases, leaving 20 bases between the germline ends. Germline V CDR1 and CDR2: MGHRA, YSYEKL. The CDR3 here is CASSQAEAGAAGTQYF. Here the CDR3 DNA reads TGCGCCAGCAGCCAAGCCGAGGCGGGGGCCGCGGGGACGCAGTATTTT.

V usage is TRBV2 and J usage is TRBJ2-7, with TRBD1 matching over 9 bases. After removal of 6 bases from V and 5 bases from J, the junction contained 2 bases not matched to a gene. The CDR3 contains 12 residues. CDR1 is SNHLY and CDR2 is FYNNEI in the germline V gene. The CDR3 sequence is CASRDRGDEQYF. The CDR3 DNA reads TGTGCCAGCAGGGACAGGGGTGACGAGCAGTACTTC.

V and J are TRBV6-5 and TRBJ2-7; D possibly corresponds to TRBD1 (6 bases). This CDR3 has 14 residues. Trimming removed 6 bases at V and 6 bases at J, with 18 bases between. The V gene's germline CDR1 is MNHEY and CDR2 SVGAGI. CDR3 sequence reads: CASRPDRFSGEQYF. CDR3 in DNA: TGTGCCAGCAGGCCAGACAGGTTTTCTGGCGAGCAGTACTTC.

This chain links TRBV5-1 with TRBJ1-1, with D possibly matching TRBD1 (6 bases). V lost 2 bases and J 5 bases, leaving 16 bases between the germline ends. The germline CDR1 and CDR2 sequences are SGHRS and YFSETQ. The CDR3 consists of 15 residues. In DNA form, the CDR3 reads TGCGCCAGCAGCTTTGAGGGGGGTGAAGGTACTGAAGCTTTCTTT. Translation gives CASSFEGGEGTEAFF. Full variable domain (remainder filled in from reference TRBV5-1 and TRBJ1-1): KAGVTQTPRYLIKTRGQQVTLSCSPISGHRSVSWYQQTPGQGLQFLFEYFSETQRNKGNFPGRFSGRQFSNSRSEMNVSTLELGDSALYLCASSFEGGEGTEAFFGQGTRLTVV.